This T cell receptor beta chain was sequenced in a study of T cell responses to AZD1222 COVID-19 vaccine. Findings and limits, study-wide: Unmutated variant regions reportedly attract nearly half of all spike-specific TCRs. The number of AZD1222 recipients seropositive at baseline was only five to seven. Repertoire sampling occurred only after the peak T cell response.

Only in-frame clones appear in the TCRdb table, and some are missing; sequencing was by immunoSEQ multiplex PCR. The sample shows 150,000 to 180,000 clones, about 90% of them seen only once. Points on this clone: Its antigen is still unknown.

The V segment lost 3 bases and the J segment 5 bases; nucleotides outside the gene matches: 19. This CDR3 is built from 19 residues. The germline gives CDR1 SGHNT, CDR2 YENEEA. The sequence was collected from an adult in good health. The J gene is TRBJ2-1, the V gene TRBV11-3; 7 positions agree with TRBD1. The sample consisted of peripheral blood, taken on day 0 of MenACWY control vaccination. The CDR3 DNA sequence: TGTGCCAGCAGCTTGGATGCACGACAGGGCATCGGATACAACAATGAGCAGTTCTTC. Protein product: CASSLDARQGIGYNNEQFF.